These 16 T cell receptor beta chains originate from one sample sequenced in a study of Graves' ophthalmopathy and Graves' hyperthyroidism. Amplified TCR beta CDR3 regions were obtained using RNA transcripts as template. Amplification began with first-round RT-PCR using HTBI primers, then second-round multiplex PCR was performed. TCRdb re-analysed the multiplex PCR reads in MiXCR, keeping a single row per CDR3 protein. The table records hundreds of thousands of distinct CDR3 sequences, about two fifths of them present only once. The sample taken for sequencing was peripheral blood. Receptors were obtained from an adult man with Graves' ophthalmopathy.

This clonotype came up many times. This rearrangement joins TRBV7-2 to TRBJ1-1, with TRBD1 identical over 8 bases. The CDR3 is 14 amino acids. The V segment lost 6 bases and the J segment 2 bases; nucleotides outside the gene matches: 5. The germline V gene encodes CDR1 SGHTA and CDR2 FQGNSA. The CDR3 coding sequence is TGTGCCAGCAGGGGACAGGTAGAAAACACTGAAGCTTTCTTT. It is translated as CASRGQVENTEAFF.

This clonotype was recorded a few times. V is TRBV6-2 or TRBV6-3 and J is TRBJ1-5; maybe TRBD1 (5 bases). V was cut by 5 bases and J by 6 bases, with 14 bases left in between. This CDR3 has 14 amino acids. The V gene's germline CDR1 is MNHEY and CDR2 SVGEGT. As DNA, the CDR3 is TGTGCCAGCAGTAGAACAGGTGGCCTTCAGCCCCAGCATTTT. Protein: CASSRTGGLQPQHF.

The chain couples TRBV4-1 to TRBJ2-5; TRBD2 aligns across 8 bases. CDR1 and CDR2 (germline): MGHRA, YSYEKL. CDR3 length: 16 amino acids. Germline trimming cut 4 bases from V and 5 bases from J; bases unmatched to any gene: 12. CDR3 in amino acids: CASSRLLGGGLETQYF. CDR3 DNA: TGCGCCAGCAGCCGCCTACTTGGCGGGGGGTTGGAGACCCAGTACTTC.

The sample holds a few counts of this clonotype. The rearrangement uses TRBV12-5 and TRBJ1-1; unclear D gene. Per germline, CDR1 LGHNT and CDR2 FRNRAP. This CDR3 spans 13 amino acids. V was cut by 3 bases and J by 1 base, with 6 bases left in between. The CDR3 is CASGFDGNTEAFF. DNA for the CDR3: TGTGCTAGTGGTTTCGACGGGAACACTGAAGCTTTCTTT.

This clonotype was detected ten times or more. DNA for the CDR3: TGTGCCACCAGCAGAGGACAGTTTTGGTCTGAAGCTTTCTTT. Translation gives CATSRGQFWSEAFF. This chain joins TRBV15 and TRBJ1-1, with D perhaps TRBD1 (5 bases). The CDR3 extends over 14 amino acids. Trimming stripped 1 base from V and 6 bases from J, with 12 bases between. CDR1 LNHNV and CDR2 YYDKDF come from the germline V gene (reference sequence). The variable domain in full, with the rest retrieved from reference TRBV15 and TRBJ1-1, is DAMVIQNPRYQVTQFGKPVTLSCSQTLNHNVMYWYQQKSSQAPKLLFHYYDKDFNNEADTPDNFQSRRPNTSFCFLDIRSPGLGDTAMYLCATSRGQFWSEAFFGQGTRLTVV.

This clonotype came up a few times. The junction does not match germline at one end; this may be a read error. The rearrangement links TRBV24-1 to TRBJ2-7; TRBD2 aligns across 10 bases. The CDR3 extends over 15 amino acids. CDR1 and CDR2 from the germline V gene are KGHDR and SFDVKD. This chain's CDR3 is CASSVTSGASYEQYF. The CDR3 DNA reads TGTGCCAGCAGTGTCACTAGCGGGGCCTCCTACGAGCAGTACTTC.

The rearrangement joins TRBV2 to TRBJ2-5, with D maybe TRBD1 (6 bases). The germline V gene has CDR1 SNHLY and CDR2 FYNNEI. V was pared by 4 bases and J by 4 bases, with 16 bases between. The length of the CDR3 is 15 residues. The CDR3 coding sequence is TGTGCCAGCAGTGCTAGGGGGTATGGCAGAGAGACCCAGTACTTC. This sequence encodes CASSARGYGRETQYF.

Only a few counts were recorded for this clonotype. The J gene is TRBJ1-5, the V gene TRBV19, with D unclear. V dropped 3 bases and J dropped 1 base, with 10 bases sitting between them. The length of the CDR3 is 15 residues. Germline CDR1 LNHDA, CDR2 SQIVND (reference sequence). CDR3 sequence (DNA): TGTGCCAGTAGTATGTTGGAGAAGAGCAATCAGCCCCAGCATTTT. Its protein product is CASSMLEKSNQPQHF.

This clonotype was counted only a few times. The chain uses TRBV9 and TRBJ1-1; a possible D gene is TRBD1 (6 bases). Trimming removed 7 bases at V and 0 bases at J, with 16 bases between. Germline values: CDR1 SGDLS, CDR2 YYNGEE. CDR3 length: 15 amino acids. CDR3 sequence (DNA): TGTGCCAGCTCACCCGGGACATCACTGAACACTGAAGCTTTCTTT. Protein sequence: CASSPGTSLNTEAFF.

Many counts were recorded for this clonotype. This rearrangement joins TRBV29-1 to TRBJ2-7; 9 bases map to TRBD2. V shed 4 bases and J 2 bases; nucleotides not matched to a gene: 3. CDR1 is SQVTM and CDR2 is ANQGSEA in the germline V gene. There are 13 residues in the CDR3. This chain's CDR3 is CSVARGGTYEQYF. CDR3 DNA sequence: TGCAGCGTTGCGCGGGGGGGAACCTACGAGCAGTACTTC.

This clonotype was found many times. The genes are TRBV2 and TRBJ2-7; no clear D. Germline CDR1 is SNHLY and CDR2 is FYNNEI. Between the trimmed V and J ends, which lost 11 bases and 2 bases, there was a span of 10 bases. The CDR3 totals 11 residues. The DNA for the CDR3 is TGTGCCGTCGTAGCCGCCTACGAGCAGTACTTC. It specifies CAVVAAYEQYF.

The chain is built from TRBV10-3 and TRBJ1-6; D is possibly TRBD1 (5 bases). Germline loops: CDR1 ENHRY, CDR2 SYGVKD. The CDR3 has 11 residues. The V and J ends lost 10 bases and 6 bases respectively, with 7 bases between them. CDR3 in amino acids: CATGTNSPLHF. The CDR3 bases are TGTGCCACAGGGACTAATTCACCCCTCCACTTT.

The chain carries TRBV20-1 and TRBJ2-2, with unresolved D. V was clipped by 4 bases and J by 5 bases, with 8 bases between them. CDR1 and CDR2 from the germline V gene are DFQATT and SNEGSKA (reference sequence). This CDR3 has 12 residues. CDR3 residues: CSAIRGTGELFF. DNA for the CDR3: TGCAGTGCTATTAGAGGTACCGGGGAGCTGTTTTTT.

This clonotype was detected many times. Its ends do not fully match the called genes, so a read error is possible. This CDR3 reads CASSEETGANYGYTF. The CDR3 nucleotides are TGTGCCAGCAGTGAAGAGACAGGAGCGAACTATGGCTACACCTTC. The chain carries TRBV10-3 and TRBJ1-2; D is perhaps TRBD1 (6 bases). Germline CDR1 and CDR2: ENHRY and SYGVKD. CDR3 length equals 15 residues.

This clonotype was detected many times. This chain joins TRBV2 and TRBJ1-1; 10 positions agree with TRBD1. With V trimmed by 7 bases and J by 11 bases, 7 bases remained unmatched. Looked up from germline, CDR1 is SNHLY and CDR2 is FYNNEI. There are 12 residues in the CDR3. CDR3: CASMWDRGLAFF. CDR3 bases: TGTGCCAGCATGTGGGACAGGGGTTTGGCTTTCTTT.

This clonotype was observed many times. The CDR3 region has the DNA TGCAGCGTTGAAGAGGCAACAGGGCTATATGGCTACACCTTC. Translating gives CSVEEATGLYGYTF. The chain uses TRBV29-1 and TRBJ1-2; a possible D gene is TRBD1 (6 bases). The V gene lost 0 bases and the J gene lost 5 bases, with 13 bases spanning the gap. Germline loops: CDR1 SQVTM, CDR2 ANQGSEA. The CDR3 consists of 14 residues.